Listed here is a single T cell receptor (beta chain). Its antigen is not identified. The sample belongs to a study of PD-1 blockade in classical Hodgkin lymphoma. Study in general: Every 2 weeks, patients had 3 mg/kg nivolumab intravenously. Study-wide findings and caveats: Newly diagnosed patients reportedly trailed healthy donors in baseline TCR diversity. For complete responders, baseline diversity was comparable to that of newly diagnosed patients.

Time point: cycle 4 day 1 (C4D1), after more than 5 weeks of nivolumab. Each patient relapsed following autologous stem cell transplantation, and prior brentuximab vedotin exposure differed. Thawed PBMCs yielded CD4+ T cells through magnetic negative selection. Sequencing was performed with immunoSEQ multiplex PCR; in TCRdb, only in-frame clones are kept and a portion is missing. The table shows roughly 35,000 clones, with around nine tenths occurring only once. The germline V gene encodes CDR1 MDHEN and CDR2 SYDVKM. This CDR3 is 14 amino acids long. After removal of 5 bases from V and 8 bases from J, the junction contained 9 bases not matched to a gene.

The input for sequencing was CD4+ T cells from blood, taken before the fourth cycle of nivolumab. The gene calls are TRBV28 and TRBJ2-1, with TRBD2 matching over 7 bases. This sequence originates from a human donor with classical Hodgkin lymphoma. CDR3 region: CASSLPGTKYEQFF. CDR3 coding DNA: TGTGCCAGCAGTCTACCCGGGACTAAATATGAGCAGTTCTTC.